The 30 T cell receptor beta chains in this list originate from one sample, sequenced in a study of blood T cell repertoires in COVID-19. Clones were read by immunoSEQ multiplex PCR, and TCRdb kept only the in-frame ones, dropping some. The table lists around 150,000 clones, 75% to 90% of them singletons. The sequencing sample was made of PBMCs or T cells enriched from blood (not recorded which). The receptors come from a man aged 65 to 85 who had been exposed to COVID-19.

J is TRBJ1-2 and V is TRBV5-5; 7 nucleotides line up with TRBD1. CDR1 is SGHKS, CDR2 YYEKEE, per germline (reference sequence). J lost 6 bases, V lost 4 bases, and 9 bases had no gene match. The CDR3 sequence is 14 residues long. The DNA of the CDR3 is TGTGCCAGCAGCACGCGAGGGGACAGTCATGGCTACACCTTC. This sequence encodes CASSTRGDSHGYTF.

V and J are TRBV18 and TRBJ1-4, with no clear D. The germline V gene encodes CDR1 KGHSH and CDR2 LQKENI. V was cut by 5 bases and J by 3 bases, with 16 bases left in between. The CDR3 sequence is 16 residues long. The CDR3 DNA follows: TGTGCCAGCTCAGCGCCCCACGGGAGGTCTAATGAAAAACTGTTTTTT. This translates into CASSAPHGRSNEKLFF.

The chain joins TRBV7-2 to TRBJ1-2, with D perhaps matching TRBD1 (5 bases). Germline values: CDR1 SGHTA, CDR2 FQGNSA. V was shortened by 1 base and J by 6 bases, with 18 bases between the two germline ends. The CDR3 loop spans 16 amino acids. The CDR3 region has the DNA TGTGCCAGCAGCTTAGACCAAGAGGGACGGGGGAATGGCTACACCTTC. It codes for CASSLDQEGRGNGYTF.

This clone turned up a few times. The chain has TRBV18 and TRBJ1-2, with 8 positions matching TRBD1. This CDR3 region has 14 residues. Germline CDR1 is KGHSH and CDR2 is LQKENI. After removal of 7 bases from V and 7 bases from J, the junction contained 11 bases not matched to a gene. CDR3 sequence: CASFRQGKIGGYTF. CDR3 coding DNA: TGTGCCAGCTTTCGACAGGGGAAGATTGGTGGCTACACCTTC.

The chain employs TRBV6-1 and TRBJ2-4, with 10 bases aligning to TRBD1. This CDR3 contains 16 residues. Germline lookup yields CDR1 MNHNS and CDR2 SASEGT. Trimming took 1 base from V and 1 from J; bases not matched to a gene: 1. CDR3 in amino acids: CASSEGQGAAKNIQYF. CDR3 DNA sequence: TGTGCCAGCAGTGAAGGACAGGGGGCTGCCAAAAACATTCAGTACTTC.

This chain connects TRBV4-1 to TRBJ1-5, with D uncertain. Germline loops: CDR1 MGHRA, CDR2 YSYEKL. The CDR3 length is 14 residues. Deletions cut 1 base from V and 6 bases from J, with 10 bases between. The CDR3 region is CASSQGGSGQPQHF. CDR3 nucleotides: TGCGCCAGCAGCCAAGGAGGGTCCGGTCAGCCCCAGCATTTT.

The chain recombines TRBV5-6 with TRBJ1-6; D gene unclear. V lost 4 bases and J lost 10, with 15 bases in between. This CDR3 is 14 amino acids long. CDR1 is SGHDT, CDR2 YYEEEE, per germline. In DNA form, the CDR3 reads TGTGCCAGCAGCCCCTGGTCGAGGAGCTCACCCCTCCACTTT. Translating gives CASSPWSRSSPLHF.

The chain combines TRBV19 with TRBJ1-1, with a weak D call TRBD1 (5 bases). The germline CDR1 and CDR2 sequences are LNHDA and SQIVND (reference sequence). Trimming removed 5 bases at V and 3 bases at J, with 13 bases between. This CDR3 is built from 14 residues. The CDR3 DNA follows: TGTGCCAGTAGTCGAACGGGACTCGACACTGAAGCTTTCTTT. Translated, it gives CASSRTGLDTEAFF.

In regard to this clone: The same CDR3 also results from other DNA sequences found in this sample. The chain uses TRBV3-1 (or the pseudogene TRBV3-2) and TRBJ1-4, with no clear D. In germline, CDR1 is LGHDT, CDR2 YNNKEL (reference sequence). The CDR3 contains 12 residues. V gave up 1 base and J gave up 8 bases, with 5 bases separating them. This chain's CDR3 is CASSQVSEKLFF. The CDR3 DNA reads as TGTGCCAGCAGCCAAGTTTCAGAAAAACTGTTTTTT.

The V gene is TRBV7-9, the J gene TRBJ1-1; no definite D call. Germline V gene lookup returns CDR1 SEHNR and CDR2 FQNEAQ (reference sequence). The CDR3 runs 13 residues. V lost 7 bases to trimming and J lost 0 bases, with 9 bases between them. The CDR3 nucleotides are TGTGCCAGCACCCCCGGGGTGAACACTGAAGCTTTCTTT. Its protein is CASTPGVNTEAFF.

V and J are TRBV5-1 and TRBJ2-7; 14 positions agree with TRBD2. CDR1 and CDR2 (germline): SGHRS, YFSETQ. The CDR3 sequence is 16 residues long. V shed 4 bases, J shed 5 bases, and the junction held 8 bases outside the gene matches. CDR3 coding DNA: TGCGCCAGCAGCATAGGACTAGCGGGGGGCCCACACGAGCAGTACTTC. Protein product: CASSIGLAGGPHEQYF.

This chain links TRBV19 with TRBJ1-2; TRBD1 might be the D (5 bases). Per the germline V gene, CDR1 is LNHDA and CDR2 is SQIVND (reference sequence). The V end lost 6 bases, the J end lost 3 bases, and 20 bases lay between the germline ends. This CDR3 is built from 16 residues. This chain's CDR3 is CASRQVGGLRDYGYTF. In DNA, the CDR3 is TGTGCCAGTAGGCAGGTGGGGGGACTAAGGGACTATGGCTACACCTTC.

This clone came up once. The CDR3 region is CASSYGLNTGELFF. Here the CDR3 DNA reads TGTGCCAGCAGTTATGGACTCAACACCGGGGAGCTGTTTTTT. The rearrangement uses TRBV28 and TRBJ2-2, with D perhaps matching TRBD2 (5 bases). V dropped 4 bases and J dropped 2 bases, with 8 bases sitting between them. Germline-derived CDR1 and CDR2 are MDHEN and SYDVKM. The CDR3 is 14 residues long.

The chain recombines TRBV4-3 with TRBJ1-1; D unresolved. CDR1 is LGHNA, CDR2 YSLEER, per germline. There are 14 residues in the CDR3. V lost 1 base to trimming and J lost 2 bases, with 8 bases between them. CDR3 in DNA: TGCGCCAGCAGCCAAGGGAGCCCTAACACTGAAGCTTTCTTT. Protein product: CASSQGSPNTEAFF.

V and J are TRBV9 and TRBJ1-1; D not certain. Germline CDR1 is SGDLS and CDR2 is YYNGEE. CDR3 length: 14 residues. Trimming shortened V by 4 bases and J by 7 bases, and 17 bases separated the two germline ends. In nucleotides, the CDR3 is TGTGCCAGCAGCCCGCCTATGAGTCCGGGTGAAGCTTTCTTT. Its protein is CASSPPMSPGEAFF.

The chain employs TRBV7-2 and TRBJ2-5; weak D call: TRBD1 (6 bases). V shed 3 bases and J shed 5 bases, with 13 bases lying between them. The CDR3 runs to 14 residues. Germline V gives CDR1 SGHTA, CDR2 FQGNSA. The CDR3 coding sequence is TGTGCCAGCAGCTTTAAGACAGGTCGGGAGACCCAGTACTTC. Amino acids: CASSFKTGRETQYF.

V gene TRBV7-2 combines with J gene TRBJ2-2; D perhaps matches TRBD1 (6 bases). This CDR3 region has 14 residues. The germline gives CDR1 SGHTA, CDR2 FQGNSA. The V end lost 5 bases, the J end lost 7 bases, and 14 bases lay between the germline ends. The CDR3 region is CASSPLGQFGELFF. In DNA, the CDR3 is TGTGCCAGCAGCCCCCTAGGACAGTTCGGGGAGCTGTTTTTT.

The chain carries TRBV19 and TRBJ2-3; D remains unclear. Trimming took 5 bases from V and 3 from J, leaving 15 bases between them. The CDR3 spans 15 residues. Germline V gives CDR1 LNHDA, CDR2 SQIVND (reference sequence). CDR3 nucleotide sequence: TGTGCCAGTAGTGGGCAGGCCCGACATACAGATACGCAGTATTTT. This translates into CASSGQARHTDTQYF.

The rearrangement uses TRBV27 and TRBJ2-5; 9 positions agree with TRBD2. From germline, CDR1 is MNHEY and CDR2 SMNVEV (reference sequence). V lost 2 bases, J lost 5 bases, and 6 bases stayed unmatched. This CDR3 is built from 15 residues. The CDR3: CASSLLAGSAETQYF. CDR3 bases: TGTGCCAGCAGTTTACTAGCGGGGTCTGCGGAGACCCAGTACTTC.

The chain uses TRBV18 and TRBJ1-6, with 7 bases lining up with TRBD1. The CDR3 consists of 14 residues. The trim removed 5 bases at V and 4 bases at J, leaving 2 bases unmatched. Germline lookup yields CDR1 KGHSH and CDR2 LQKENI. The DNA of the CDR3 is TGTGCCAGCTCAACGGACAGGTATAATTCACCCCTCCACTTT. The encoded protein is CASSTDRYNSPLHF.

V is TRBV12-3 or TRBV12-4 and J is TRBJ1-4; TRBD1 is a possible D gene (6 bases). V shed 8 bases and J shed 11 bases, with 15 bases lying between them. This CDR3 has 12 residues. CDR3 amino acids: CASLQGLGKLFF. CDR3 nucleotides: TGTGCCAGCTTACAGGGTTTAGGGAAACTGTTTTTT.

The chain couples TRBV19 to TRBJ1-2; D is uncertain. V dropped 7 bases and J dropped 3 bases, with 12 bases sitting between them. The germline CDR1 and CDR2 sequences are LNHDA and SQIVND (reference sequence). The CDR3 totals 13 residues. The CDR3 coding sequence is TGTGCCAGTAAGGATATGGGCTACTATGGCTACACCTTC. This sequence encodes CASKDMGYYGYTF.

This chain connects TRBV6-1 to TRBJ1-5; D remains unclear. Deletions cut 3 bases from V and 7 bases from J, with 10 bases between. Germline V lookup: CDR1 MNHNS, CDR2 SASEGT. CDR3 length: 13 residues. The CDR3 loop reads CASSESLRQPQHF. The CDR3 region has the DNA TGTGCCAGCAGTGAGTCGCTACGCCAGCCCCAGCATTTT.

V is TRBV4-1 and J is TRBJ1-1; D call uncertain. V was clipped by 0 bases and J by 3 bases, with 11 bases between them. Germline lookup yields CDR1 MGHRA and CDR2 YSYEKL. This CDR3 contains 15 residues. The CDR3 reads CASSQDTGTDTEAFF. The CDR3 DNA sequence: TGCGCCAGCAGCCAAGATACGGGTACGGACACTGAAGCTTTCTTT.

The chain is built from TRBV27 and TRBJ2-4; tentative D call: TRBD2 (6 bases). The V end was cut by 6 bases, the J end by 0 bases, with 9 bases between. CDR1 is MNHEY, CDR2 SMNVEV, per germline (reference sequence). The CDR3 runs 14 residues. The CDR3 loop is CASSSGLAKNIQYF. CDR3 in DNA: TGTGCCAGCAGCTCGGGACTAGCCAAAAACATTCAGTACTTC.

The chain employs TRBV3-1 (or the pseudogene TRBV3-2) and TRBJ2-7; D is undetermined. This CDR3 has 13 residues. V was trimmed by 2 bases and J by 3 bases, leaving 8 bases between them. Germline V gene lookup returns CDR1 LGHDT and CDR2 YNNKEL (reference sequence). The DNA of the CDR3 is TGTGCCAGCAGCCAATCGGGTAGCTACGAGCAGTACTTC. Translation gives CASSQSGSYEQYF.

V is TRBV2 and J is TRBJ2-7; no definite D call. Germline-derived CDR1 and CDR2 are SNHLY and FYNNEI. The V end lost 6 bases, the J end lost 3 bases, and 12 bases lay between the germline ends. The length of the CDR3 is 13 residues. The CDR3 is CASRDWSNYEQYF. CDR3 coding DNA: TGTGCCAGCAGAGACTGGTCTAACTACGAGCAGTACTTC.

As concerns this clone: An end of the junction does not agree with germline; a read error may underlie this. The rearrangement links TRBV7-9 to TRBJ2-3, with D possibly TRBD1 on 6 matching bases. This CDR3 contains 13 residues. Germline V CDR1 and CDR2: SEHNR, FQNEAQ (reference sequence). CDR3 DNA sequence: TGTGCCAGCAGCTTATCGGACAGAGCCTCTCTAGATTTT. It is translated as CASSLSDRASLDF.

This clone appeared a single time. The gene calls are TRBV19 and TRBJ2-3; 9 nucleotides align to TRBD1. The V gene's germline CDR1 is LNHDA and CDR2 SQIVND (reference sequence). The CDR3 is made up of 13 amino acids. Germline trimming cut 4 bases from V and 4 bases from J; bases unmatched to any gene: 0. The CDR3 is CASSRQGADTQYF. The CDR3 coding sequence is TGTGCCAGTAGTAGACAGGGGGCAGATACGCAGTATTTT.

The chain has TRBV11-2 and TRBJ2-7; the match to TRBD2 covers 10 bases. V was clipped by 5 bases and J by 3 bases; unmatched bases: 4. Per germline, CDR1 SGHAT and CDR2 FQNNGV. This CDR3 region has 14 residues. This CDR3 is CASSRSSGSYEQYF. DNA of the CDR3: TGTGCCAGCAGCCGCTCTAGCGGGAGCTACGAGCAGTACTTC.